This TCR beta chain derives from a study of T-cell reconstitution after alpha-beta-depleted transplantation in children. Study-wide points: Once a year had passed after transplant, T-cell counts and diversity came mostly from newly produced T cells.

In its sample, this clonotype was seen many times. Its antigen is currently unknown. CDR1 is LGHDT and CDR2 is YNNKEL in the germline V gene (reference sequence). This CDR3 region has 12 residues. Trimming stripped 1 base from V and 5 bases from J, with 4 bases between. A TCRbeta library incorporating unique molecular identifiers was prepared. TCRdb used MiXCR to reprocess the PCR reads, holding one entry per CDR3 protein. The data hold roughly 300,000 distinct CDR3 sequences, with under 14% observed a single time. The starting material was peripheral blood, obtained 180 days after TCRalphabeta/CD19-depleted stem cell transplant. The TCR originated in a male patient aged 2 to 9 who had a stem cell transplant for chronic granulomatous disease, so the T cells may come from the graft donor. This chain connects TRBV3-1 to TRBJ2-3; no definite D call. The CDR3 loop is CASSQAGDTQYF. CDR3 in DNA: TGTGCCAGCAGCCAAGCGGGAGATACGCAGTATTTT.